The present entry profiles one T cell receptor (beta chain) with its context. The antigen remains unidentified. Germline assignment: CDR1 SNHLY and CDR2 FYNNEI. Trimming took 7 bases from V and 5 from J; bases not matched to a gene: 10. The CDR3 consists of 15 residues. This sample was taken from a study of cytomegalovirus exposure and HLA in healthy donors. Study observations and caveats: A later look showed TCR association rates differing by HLA locus, highest for DRB1 and lowest for HLA-C. Later analysis revealed greater clonal expansion in HLA-associated TCR beta chains than in equally common others. Common viral pathogens seemed, in a later analysis, to connect with several of the most significant clusters.

It was with 60 Vbeta and 13 Jbeta primers that the PCR ran. As handled by the study authors: Per a later analysis, the number of unique TCR beta chains was roughly 87 million, of which around 10 million were shared. Repertoires were generated with immunoSEQ multiplex PCR, while TCRdb's copy carries only in-frame clones and drops some. That table is the source of V, J and clone size, and D and trimming were worked out from the DNA. The table includes more than 90,000 clones, around four fifths detected once. This receptor was identified in a man aged 35 to 55 in good health and CMV-seronegative. The chain employs TRBV2 and TRBJ2-5, with 10 positions matching TRBD2. The sequencing input was PBMCs. The CDR3 bases are TGTGCCAGCACCGCACTAGCGGGAACCCGTGAGACCCAGTACTTC. Translating it yields CASTALAGTRETQYF. The entire variable domain, with the rest obtained from reference TRBV2 and TRBJ2-5, is as follows: EPEVTQTPSHQVTQMGQEVILRCVPISNHLYFYWYRQILGQKVEFLVSFYNNEISEKSEIFDDQFSVERPDGSNFTLKIRSTKLEDSAMYFCASTALAGTRETQYFGPGTRLLVL.